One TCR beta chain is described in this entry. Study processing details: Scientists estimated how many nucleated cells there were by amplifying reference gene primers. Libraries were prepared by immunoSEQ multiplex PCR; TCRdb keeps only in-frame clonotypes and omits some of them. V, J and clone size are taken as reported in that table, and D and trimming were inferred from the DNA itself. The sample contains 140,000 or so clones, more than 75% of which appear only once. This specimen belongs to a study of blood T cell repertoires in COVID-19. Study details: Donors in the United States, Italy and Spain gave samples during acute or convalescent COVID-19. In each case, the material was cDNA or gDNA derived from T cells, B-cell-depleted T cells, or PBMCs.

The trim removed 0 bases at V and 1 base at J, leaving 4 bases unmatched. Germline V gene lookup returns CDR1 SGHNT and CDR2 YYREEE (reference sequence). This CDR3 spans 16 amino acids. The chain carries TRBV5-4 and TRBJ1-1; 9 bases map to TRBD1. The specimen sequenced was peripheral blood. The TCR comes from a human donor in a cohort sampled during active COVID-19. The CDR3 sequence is CASSLGGQGWNTEAFF. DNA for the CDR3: TGTGCCAGCAGCTTGGGGGGACAGGGTTGGAACACTGAAGCTTTCTTT.